These T cell receptor beta chains were read from a single sample in a study of cytomegalovirus exposure and HLA in healthy donors. Profiled with immunoSEQ multiplex PCR; TCRdb holds only in-frame clones, not every one. The table has 200,000 to 250,000 clones, 88% seen once; the top ten hold about 2.7%. What was sequenced was PBMCs. These receptors came from a woman aged 18-35 years in good health and CMV-seronegative. The CDR3 runs from the conserved cysteine through the conserved F or W. Fields, in order: D gene, V gene, CDR3 protein. A D gene is named only where the DNA matches it firmly.

>TRBD1|TRBV27
CASSLGQVFGDTQYF
>NA|TRBV19
CASSVSGPYEQYF
>TRBD1|TRBV30
CAWSVQGAEEKLFF
>TRBD1|TRBV30
CAWSTGTGYGEQYF
>NA|TRBV15
CATTEAGETQYF
>TRBD2|TRBV7-9
CASNGGLAEPNEQFF
>NA|TRBV2
CASRGDADTQYF
>TRBD1|TRBV28
CASSLSQPGGWADTQYF
>NA|TRBV28
CASSFPSTGPNTGELFF
>TRBD2|TRBV28
CASLTSGSTDTQYF
>TRBD2|TRBV27
CASSLGLAGVNEQFF
>TRBD2|TRBV4-3
CASSQELAASGSHRAYEQYF
>NA|TRBV29-1
CSAGEAVWTGELFF
>TRBD2|TRBV6-7
CASSPPGRDLYEQYF
>TRBD2|TRBV10-3
CAISESPLSSGSHSTYNEQFF
>NA|TRBV29-1
CSVGGRNQPQHF
>TRBD2|TRBV5-4
CASSLEPGLAGGSEQFF